This entry is about one T cell receptor beta chain. Its specificity is not known. The primer mix had 60 Vbeta and 13 Jbeta primers. Per the original data handling: In a later analysis, some 10 million of around 75 million unique beta chains occurred in at least two donors. The assay was immunoSEQ multiplex PCR, and TCRdb's table has in-frame clones only and misses some. The V and J calls and the clone size are those of that table, but D and trimming were determined from the DNA. The sample records fewer than 200,000 clones, about 77% being singletons. The data derive from a study of cytomegalovirus exposure and HLA in healthy donors. Study-wide findings and caveats: TCR sequences were mostly rare, though some public TCRs occurred in many donors. Among TCR beta chains, those listed as cytomegalovirus-associated numbered roughly 150.

Trimming shortened V by 8 bases and J by 8 bases, and 15 bases separated the two germline ends. The CDR3 covers 12 residues. Germline CDR1 is MNHEY and CDR2 is SVGAGI. The chain links TRBV6-5 to TRBJ1-2, with a possible D match to TRBD1 (5 bases). This sequence originates from a male donor in good health and CMV-seropositive. The sequenced sample consisted of PBMCs. The CDR3 loop is CASRRGEDGYTF. In DNA, the CDR3 is TGTGCCAGCCGTCGGGGGGAAGACGGCTACACCTTC.